The source of this T cell receptor (beta chain) is a study of blood T cells in healthy people across ages. This clonotype was seen only a few times. The CDR3 is 15 residues long. V was cut by 4 bases and J by 1 base, with 13 bases left in between. The V gene's germline CDR1 is MGHRA and CDR2 YSYEKL. Alongside a J-beta primer mix, a sample-barcoded 5' primer served in a second PCR lasting roughly 6 to 12 cycles. A single record per CDR3 protein comes from TCRdb applying MiXCR to the 5' RACE reads. Of approximately 1.5 million distinct CDR3 sequences listed, 30% to 40% were seen once; the top ten hold over 9%.

This sequence was found in a woman in her thirties in good health. The specimen sequenced was blood. V usage is TRBV4-1 and J usage is TRBJ1-1, with D perhaps TRBD1 (5 bases). The CDR3 sequence is CASSPSGQGNTEAFF. The CDR3 bases are TGCGCCAGCAGCCCTTCCGGACAAGGGAACACTGAAGCTTTCTTT.